This record looks at one TCR beta chain sequence and its context. Its specificity is not known. Unrecorded immune exposures were likely, despite nominal health at sampling. The CDR3 consists of 14 residues. Looked up from germline, CDR1 is SGHAT and CDR2 is FQNNGV. V trimming: 3 bases; J trimming: 2 bases; junction bases outside the gene matches: 2. The record originates from a study of cytomegalovirus exposure and HLA in healthy donors. PCR was performed using 60 Vbeta and 13 Jbeta primers. Measured with immunoSEQ multiplex PCR; TCRdb has only the in-frame clones, and not every one. The profile shows under 150,000 clones, around 71% of them singletons. Study-wide points: Altogether, more than 150 TCR beta chains were recorded as cytomegalovirus-associated. Indistinguishable V segments such as TRBV6-2 and TRBV6-3 were excluded.

The sequenced sample consisted of PBMCs. The origin of this receptor is a woman aged 60 to 75 in good health and CMV-seropositive. This chain links TRBV11-2 with TRBJ1-2, with TRBD1 matching 8 bases. The CDR3 reads CASSFGQGNYGYTF. The CDR3 coding sequence is TGTGCCAGCAGCTTTGGACAGGGCAACTATGGCTACACCTTC.